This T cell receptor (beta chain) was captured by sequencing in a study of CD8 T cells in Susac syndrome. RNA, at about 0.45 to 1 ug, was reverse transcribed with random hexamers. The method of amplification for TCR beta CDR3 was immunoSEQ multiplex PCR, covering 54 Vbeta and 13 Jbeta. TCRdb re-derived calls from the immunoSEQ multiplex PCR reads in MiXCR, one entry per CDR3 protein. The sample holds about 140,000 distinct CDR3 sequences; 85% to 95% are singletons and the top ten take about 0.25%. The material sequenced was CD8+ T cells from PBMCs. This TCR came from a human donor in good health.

Here the CDR3 DNA reads TGTGCCACCGGGTCTCCTACGACCTACAATGAGCAGTTCTTC. Protein product: CATGSPTTYNEQFF. The chain carries TRBV24-1 and TRBJ2-1; D unclear. Looked up from germline, CDR1 is KGHDR and CDR2 is SFDVKD. The CDR3 has 14 amino acids. V dropped 9 bases and J dropped 2 bases, with 13 bases sitting between them.